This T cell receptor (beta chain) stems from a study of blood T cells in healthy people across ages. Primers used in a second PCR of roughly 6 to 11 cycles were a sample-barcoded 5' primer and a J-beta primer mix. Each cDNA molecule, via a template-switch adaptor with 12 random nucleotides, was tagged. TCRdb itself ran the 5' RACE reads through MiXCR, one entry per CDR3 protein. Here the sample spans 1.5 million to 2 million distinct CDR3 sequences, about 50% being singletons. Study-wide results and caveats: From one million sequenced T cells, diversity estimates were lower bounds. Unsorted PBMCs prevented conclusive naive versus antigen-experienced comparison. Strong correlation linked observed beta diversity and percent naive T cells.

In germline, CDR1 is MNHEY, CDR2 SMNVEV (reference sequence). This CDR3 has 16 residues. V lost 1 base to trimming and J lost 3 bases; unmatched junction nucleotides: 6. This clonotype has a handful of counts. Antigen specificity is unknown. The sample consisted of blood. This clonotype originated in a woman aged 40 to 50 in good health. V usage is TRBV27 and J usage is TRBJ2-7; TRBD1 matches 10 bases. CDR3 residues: CASSLWAGTGVYEQYF. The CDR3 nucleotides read TGTGCCAGCAGTTTATGGGCCGGGACAGGGGTCTACGAGCAGTACTTC.